The present TCR beta chain was sequenced within a study of monozygotic twins with inflammatory bowel disease. The CDR3 consists of 13 residues. The germline V gene encodes CDR1 LNHDA and CDR2 SQIVND (reference sequence). Notes on the study in general: Patients with IBD had less TCRbeta diversity (inverse Simpson) than their healthy co-twins.

As to this clonotype: Its target is unknown.

The UMIs carried a 6-nucleotide sample barcode, and they were added by template switching. TCRdb processed the 5' RACE reads again and assigns one entry to each CDR3 protein, with no DNA. The listing contains approximately 400,000 distinct CDR3 sequences. Specimen: blood. This clonotype was obtained from a human donor with ulcerative colitis or Crohn's disease, or a healthy co-twin of an affected twin (not recorded which). V gene TRBV19 combines with J gene TRBJ2-3. CDR3 loop: CASRAKGGDTQYF.